The 31 T cell receptor beta chains presented below share a single source sample, sequenced in a study of brain metastases from non-small cell lung cancer. Profiling relied on immunoSEQ multiplex PCR, and the TCRdb table lists in-frame clones only, not all of them. The table has about 4,600 clones, approximately 91% seen once; the top ten hold around 13%. The sample was tissue from a brain metastasis. The source is a donor at least 40 years old with non-small cell lung cancer.

The sample holds one count of this clone. At one of its ends the junction is not consistent with the germline gene, which may arise from a read error. This chain connects TRBV2 to TRBJ2-4, with TRBD2 as a possible D gene (6 bases). CDR1 SNHLY and CDR2 FYNNEI come from the germline V gene. The CDR3 runs 16 residues. The chain's CDR3 is CASSEETGLAKNIQYF. CDR3 nucleotides: TGTGCCAGTAGTGAAGAAACGGGACTAGCCAAAAACATTCAGTACTTC. Looking up the rest from reference TRBV2 and TRBJ2-4 gives the full variable domain: EPEVTQTPSHQVTQMGQEVILRCVPISNHLYFYWYRQILGQKVEFLVSFYNNEISEKSEIFDDQFSVERPDGSNFTLKIRSTKLEDSAMYFCASSEETGLAKNIQYFGAGTRLSVL.

The rearrangement uses TRBV6-5 and TRBJ1-1; tentatively, D is TRBD1 (6 bases). V dropped 5 bases and J dropped 7 bases, with 11 bases sitting between them. Germline lookup yields CDR1 MNHEY and CDR2 SVGAGI. The CDR3 runs 12 residues. The chain's CDR3 is CASSRGQSEAFF. CDR3 bases: TGTGCCAGCAGTCGCGGACAGAGTGAAGCTTTCTTT.

The chain employs TRBV6-4 and TRBJ1-2; 10 nucleotides line up with TRBD1. V lost 3 bases and J lost 4; bases outside the gene matches: 5. There are 15 residues in the CDR3. Germline V gives CDR1 MRHNA, CDR2 SNTAGT. The CDR3 protein is CASSETGGSFYGYTF. The CDR3 DNA is TGTGCCAGCAGTGAGACAGGGGGCAGCTTCTATGGCTACACCTTC.

The chain carries TRBV23-1 and TRBJ1-5; D unclear. TRBV23-1 belongs to the ORF category, with a function that is uncertain. Trimming cost V 6 bases and J 2 bases, with 14 bases left between them. This CDR3 is built from 15 residues. CDR3 bases: TGCGCCAGCAGCCTATCCGACTGGGGCAATCAGCCCCAGCATTTT. Protein product: CASSLSDWGNQPQHF.

This clone was observed once. CDR3 sequence (DNA): TGTGCCAGCAGCGTAGTCGAGCAGTACTTC. It codes for CASSVVEQYF. The chain employs TRBV9 and TRBJ2-7; D is unclear. The CDR3 covers 10 residues. Germline V gene lookup returns CDR1 SGDLS and CDR2 YYNGEE. The germline V and J ends were trimmed by 0 bases and 6 bases, with 1 base remaining between them. Looking up the rest from reference TRBV9 and TRBJ2-7 gives the full variable domain: DSGVTQTPKHLITATGQRVTLRCSPRSGDLSVYWYQQSLDQGLQFLIQYYNGEERAKGNILERFSAQQFPDLHSELNLSSLELGDSALYFCASSVVEQYFGPGTRLTVT.

This sequence joins TRBV7-2 and TRBJ2-1; 10 nucleotides align to TRBD2. The CDR3 is 15 amino acids. The V segment lost 2 bases and the J segment 9 bases; nucleotides outside the gene matches: 7. CDR1 and CDR2 from the germline V gene are SGHTA and FQGNSA. CDR3 nucleotide sequence: TGTGCCAGCAGCTTACGGCTAGCGGGAGCGGGTGAGCAGTTCTTC. It translates to CASSLRLAGAGEQFF.

The chain combines TRBV30 with TRBJ2-2; maybe TRBD1 (5 bases). Per germline, CDR1 GTSNPN and CDR2 SVGIG (reference sequence). V lost 5 bases to trimming and J lost 5 bases, with 12 bases between them. The CDR3 runs 13 residues. The CDR3 here is CAWSRGRTGELFF. DNA of the CDR3: TGTGCCTGGTCAAGGGGCAGGACCGGGGAGCTGTTTTTT.

This chain joins TRBV19 and TRBJ1-1; D perhaps matches TRBD1 (6 bases). Trimming took off 3 bases at V and 1 base at J, with 9 bases between the two ends. The CDR3 is 14 amino acids. Germline-derived CDR1 and CDR2 are LNHDA and SQIVND (reference sequence). The chain's CDR3 is CASSIQTGNTEAFF. CDR3 sequence (DNA): TGTGCCAGTAGTATCCAGACAGGGAACACTGAAGCTTTCTTT.

The chain has TRBV3-1 (or the pseudogene TRBV3-2) and TRBJ2-5; TRBD2 agrees at 7 bases. V dropped 4 bases and J dropped 8; count of bases not matched to a gene: 10. The CDR3 runs 14 residues. CDR1 is LGHDT, CDR2 YNNKEL, per germline (reference sequence). For the CDR3, the DNA is TGTGCCAGCAGCCGTTGGACTAGTCAGGAAACCCAGTACTTC. This gives the protein CASSRWTSQETQYF.

CDR3 region: CASSLGQGTKNIQYF. CDR3 coding DNA: TGTGCCAGCAGCTTGGGACAGGGTACCAAAAACATTCAGTACTTC. The chain joins TRBV7-3 to TRBJ2-4, with TRBD1 identical over 9 bases. The germline V gene encodes CDR1 SGHTA and CDR2 FQGTGA. The CDR3 loop spans 15 amino acids. The V and J ends lost 3 bases and 2 bases, in that order; junction bases with no gene match: 2.

The chain carries TRBV20-1 and TRBJ2-5, with 9 bases that match TRBD2. Germline V lookup: CDR1 DFQATT, CDR2 SNEGSKA (reference sequence). J was trimmed by 9 bases and V by 3 bases; bases with no gene match: 2. This CDR3 has 11 amino acids. The CDR3, as DNA: TGCAGTGCTAGGACTAGCGGTGCCCAGTACTTC. Its translation is CSARTSGAQYF.

This chain links TRBV6-2 or TRBV6-3 with TRBJ2-7; TRBD1 aligns across 9 bases. CDR3 length equals 16 residues. Germline loops: CDR1 MNHEY, CDR2 SVGEGT. Unmatched junction bases numbered 9, after V lost 3 bases and J lost 3 bases. The CDR3 loop reads CASSYGAGQGIYEQYF. The CDR3 DNA sequence: TGTGCCAGCAGTTATGGGGCGGGACAGGGAATCTACGAGCAGTACTTC.

CDR3 in amino acids: CAWRAGVWENQPQHF. The CDR3 DNA reads as TGTGCCTGGAGGGCAGGAGTGTGGGAGAATCAGCCCCAGCATTTT. The V and J genes are TRBV30 and TRBJ1-5; D unresolved. The CDR3 has 15 amino acids. V lost 3 bases to trimming and J lost 4 bases, with 16 bases between them. CDR1 is GTSNPN, CDR2 SVGIG, per germline (reference sequence).

The chain uses TRBV6-2 or TRBV6-3 and TRBJ2-7; 7 positions match TRBD2. CDR1 is MNHEY, CDR2 SVGEGT, per germline. This CDR3 spans 13 amino acids. V was pared by 0 bases and J by 6 bases, with 2 bases of the junction left unmatched. This CDR3 is CASSYSERGEQYF. DNA for the CDR3: TGTGCCAGCAGTTACTCGGAGCGGGGCGAGCAGTACTTC.

The chain carries TRBV6-6 and TRBJ2-5; weak D call: TRBD2 (5 bases). The V end lost 6 bases, the J end lost 0 bases, and 14 bases lay between the germline ends. Germline CDR1 is MNHNY and CDR2 is SVGAGI (reference sequence). CDR3 length: 15 residues. In DNA, the CDR3 is TGTGCCAGCAGGGCCGCGGACTTCAACCAAGAGACCCAGTACTTC. Translation: CASRAADFNQETQYF.

This CDR3 reads CASSQYSQGTNYGYTF. The DNA of the CDR3 is TGTGCCAGCAGCCAATACAGTCAGGGAACCAACTATGGCTACACCTTC. V usage is TRBV7-2 and J usage is TRBJ1-2, with D possibly being TRBD1 (5 bases). Germline-derived CDR1 and CDR2 are SGHTA and FQGNSA. V was trimmed by 5 bases and J by 2 bases, leaving 18 bases between them. The CDR3 runs 16 residues.

This chain connects TRBV12-3 or TRBV12-4 to TRBJ2-2; D is uncertain. The length of the CDR3 is 11 residues. V lost 3 bases and J 7 bases, leaving 3 bases between the germline ends. The CDR3 DNA reads TGTGCCAGCAGTTTCTACGGGGAGCTGTTTTTT. It codes for CASSFYGELFF.

For the CDR3, the DNA is TGCACCAGCAGCCAAGAGCCCACAGATACGCAGTATTTT. This encodes CTSSQEPTDTQYF. V is TRBV1 and J is TRBJ2-3. TRBV1 is a recognized pseudogene. CDR3 size: 13 residues.

V usage is TRBV12-3 or TRBV12-4 and J usage is TRBJ2-5; D might be TRBD1 (6 bases). V was trimmed by 6 bases and J by 7 bases, leaving 15 bases between them. CDR3 size: 13 residues. The CDR3 DNA sequence: TGTGCCAGCAGGGCAGGGGTGATAGTGACCCAGTACTTC. The encoded protein is CASRAGVIVTQYF.

V is TRBV2 and J is TRBJ2-7, with D perhaps being TRBD1 or TRBD2 (5 bases each). The CDR3 spans 14 residues. Germline V gives CDR1 SNHLY, CDR2 FYNNEI. V was pared by 2 bases and J by 6 bases, with 14 bases between. The CDR3 sequence: CASSEQGPSPEQYF. Written as DNA, the CDR3 is TGTGCCAGCAGTGAACAGGGACCCTCCCCCGAGCAGTACTTC. Drawing the rest from reference TRBV2 and TRBJ2-7, the complete variable domain is EPEVTQTPSHQVTQMGQEVILRCVPISNHLYFYWYRQILGQKVEFLVSFYNNEISEKSEIFDDQFSVERPDGSNFTLKIRSTKLEDSAMYFCASSEQGPSPEQYFGPGTRLTVT.

The CDR3 DNA reads as TGTGCCACCAGCAGAGGGGCCTCGGACCCGGCTGACTACGAGCAGTACTTC. Translated, it gives CATSRGASDPADYEQYF. The chain employs TRBV15 and TRBJ2-7; no reliable D call. This CDR3 has 17 residues. Germline V CDR1 and CDR2: LNHNV, YYDKDF (reference sequence). Between the trimmed V and J ends, which lost 1 base and 3 bases, there was a span of 19 bases.

The J gene is TRBJ1-2, the V gene TRBV2; 9 bases are shared with TRBD1. The CDR3 is made up of 15 amino acids. Germline V lookup: CDR1 SNHLY, CDR2 FYNNEI. Germline trimming cut 6 bases from V and 0 bases from J; bases unmatched to any gene: 5. The CDR3 here is CASRGTGSTNYGYTF. In DNA, the CDR3 is TGTGCCAGCAGAGGGACAGGGTCCACTAACTATGGCTACACCTTC.

Regarding this clone: The junction shows a germline mismatch at one end, possibly a read error. This chain joins TRBV5-4 and TRBJ2-5, with 8 bases that match TRBD1. The CDR3 consists of 14 residues. The germline CDR1 and CDR2 sequences are SGHNT and YYREEE (reference sequence). CDR3 residues: CASSQGAVEETQYF. In DNA form, the CDR3 reads TGTGCTAGCAGCCAGGGGGCGGTTGAAGAGACCCAGTACTTC.

The chain combines TRBV2 with TRBJ2-2; the match to TRBD2 covers 8 bases. V lost 4 bases, J lost 5 bases, and 3 bases stayed unmatched. Germline lookup yields CDR1 SNHLY and CDR2 FYNNEI. This CDR3 has 14 amino acids. CDR3 protein: CASSAGGSTGELFF. The CDR3 coding sequence is TGTGCCAGCAGTGCGGGGGGGTCGACCGGGGAGCTGTTTTTT.

The gene calls are TRBV7-8 and TRBJ1-2, with D perhaps matching TRBD1 (5 bases). Trimming took off 6 bases at V and 2 bases at J, with 10 bases between the two ends. This CDR3 has 13 residues. Looked up from germline, CDR1 is SGHVS and CDR2 is FQNEAQ. CDR3 sequence (DNA): TGTGCCAGCAGTATGGGGCAGAACTATGGCTACACCTTC. Translating it yields CASSMGQNYGYTF.

The chain combines TRBV10-3 with TRBJ1-2; D is unclear. V was cut by 0 bases and J by 7 bases, with 6 bases left in between. CDR3 length equals 12 residues. Germline values: CDR1 ENHRY, CDR2 SYGVKD. In nucleotides, the CDR3 is TGTGCCATCAGTGAGTCGATTTCTGGCTACACCTTC. Its translation: CAISESISGYTF.

The J gene is TRBJ2-5, the V gene TRBV4-3, with D tentatively TRBD2 (7 bases). The V end lost 0 bases, the J end lost 1 base, and 12 bases lay between the germline ends. This CDR3 contains 16 residues. Germline loops: CDR1 LGHNA, CDR2 YSLEER. CDR3 loop: CASSQEGGGSQETQYF. CDR3 nucleotides: TGCGCCAGCAGCCAAGAAGGGGGGGGGAGCCAAGAGACCCAGTACTTC.

V usage is TRBV2 and J usage is TRBJ2-3, with 10 bases matching TRBD2. V lost 8 bases, J lost 4 bases, and 6 bases stayed unmatched. CDR1 and CDR2 from the germline V gene are SNHLY and FYNNEI. The CDR3 has 14 residues. The CDR3: CASEPSGSSDTQYF. The CDR3 DNA is TGTGCCAGCGAGCCTAGCGGGAGTTCAGATACGCAGTATTTT.

The V and J genes are TRBV5-4 and TRBJ2-6; 10 bases match TRBD1. Germline lookup yields CDR1 SGHNT and CDR2 YYREEE (reference sequence). The CDR3 sequence is 17 residues long. The V gene end was trimmed by 4 bases and the J gene end by 1 base; junction bases not matched to a gene: 5. Here the CDR3 reads CASSRDRGGSGANVLTF. The CDR3, as DNA: TGTGCCAGCAGCCGGGACAGGGGTGGATCTGGGGCCAACGTCCTGACTTTC.

V gene TRBV30 combines with J gene TRBJ2-7; a weak D match, TRBD1 (6 bases). Germline loops: CDR1 GTSNPN, CDR2 SVGIG (reference sequence). The length of the CDR3 is 15 residues. Between the trimmed V and J ends, which lost 0 bases and 1 base, there was a span of 13 bases. CDR3 residues: CAWSVGAGVSYEQYF. The CDR3 DNA reads as TGTGCCTGGAGTGTAGGAGCAGGGGTATCCTACGAGCAGTACTTC.

V is TRBV5-1 and J is TRBJ2-3, with 11 bases identical to TRBD2. J was trimmed by 6 bases and V by 0 bases; bases with no gene match: 3. This CDR3 is built from 15 residues. Germline V lookup: CDR1 SGHRS, CDR2 YFSETQ. The CDR3 sequence is CASSLELAGADTQYF. The CDR3 DNA is TGCGCCAGCAGCTTGGAACTAGCGGGAGCGGATACGCAGTATTTT.